The rows below give T cell receptor beta chains drawn from one sample of a study of monozygotic twins with inflammatory bowel disease. TCRdb re-called the 5' RACE reads; every CDR3 protein appears as one record, without DNA. The sample has about 450,000 distinct CDR3 sequences, and its top ten clones hold 2.4%. The specimen sequenced was blood. Receptors were obtained from a human donor with ulcerative colitis or Crohn's disease, or a healthy co-twin of an affected twin (not recorded which). The CDR3 runs from the conserved cysteine through the conserved F or W.

CDR3: CASSLWTGVGTGELFF
J: TRBJ2-2
V: TRBV5-1

CDR3: CAISVAGSYEQYF
J: TRBJ2-7
V: TRBV10-3

CDR3: CSVEGQGGSYEQYF
J: TRBJ2-7
V: TRBV29-1

CDR3: CASSFTTPQGGEQYF
J: TRBJ2-7
V: TRBV5-1

CDR3: CSVETSGGAANTGELFF
J: TRBJ2-2
V: TRBV29-1

CDR3: CAWSGRTSFNEQFF
J: TRBJ2-1
V: TRBV30

CDR3: CSVVGGVEGGTGEPFF
J: TRBJ2-2
V: TRBV29-1

CDR3: CASSLGWEVEQYF
J: TRBJ2-7
V: TRBV5-6

CDR3: CASTQRGGSNEKLFF
J: TRBJ1-4
V: TRBV12-3/TRBV12-4

CDR3: CASSPGPPQGAFF
J: TRBJ1-1
V: TRBV5-1

CDR3: CASSPSIGDTGELFF
J: TRBJ2-2
V: TRBV18

CDR3: CASSSGRDSHNEQFF
J: TRBJ2-1
V: TRBV7-9

CDR3: CASTLAAYNEQFF
J: TRBJ2-1
V: TRBV6-1

CDR3: CASSLEGRQETQYF
J: TRBJ2-5
V: TRBV7-2